Listed below are T cell receptor beta chains from one sample, sequenced in a study of cytomegalovirus exposure and HLA in healthy donors. The assay was immunoSEQ multiplex PCR, and TCRdb's table has in-frame clones only and misses some. In the table there are 50,000 to 80,000 clones, around 89% of which are singletons. Input material: PBMCs. The source is a woman in her late teens or twenties in good health and CMV-seronegative. Both conserved end residues are part of each CDR3. D genes are given only for firm matches. Clone size, where shown, is once, few, many, or a class for clones that have expanded.

j_call | clone_size | d_call | v_call | cdr3_nt | cdr3_aa
TRBJ2-3 | - | TRBD2 | TRBV6-6 | TGTGCCAGCACCATCATCGGGGGAGGGCGGGATACGCAGTATTTT | CASTIIGGGRDTQYF
TRBJ2-5 | - | TRBD1 | TRBV15 | TGTGCCACGAGGACAGGGGCTCAAGAGACCCAGTACTTC | CATRTGAQETQYF
TRBJ2-7 | - | - | TRBV30 | TGTGCCTGGGGGAGAGATACAGGGTCCTACGAGCAGTACTTC | CAWGRDTGSYEQYF
TRBJ2-3 | - | TRBD1 | TRBV5-1 | TGCGCCAGCAGCCGCTTAGGGACAGACGAGTTTGGCACAGATACGCAGTATTTT | CASSRLGTDEFGTDTQYF
TRBJ2-7 | - | - | TRBV4-3 | TGCGCCAGCAGCCAAGATAATCAGGGGTTCTACGAGCAGTACTTC | CASSQDNQGFYEQYF
TRBJ1-2 | - | TRBD1 | TRBV5-6 | TGTGCCAGCAGTCCAATCCCGGGACAGGGGAACTATGGCTACACCTTC | CASSPIPGQGNYGYTF
TRBJ2-1 | - | TRBD2 | TRBV5-1 | TGCGCCAGCAGCTTGCCGGGACTAGCGCTCGAGCAGTTCTTC | CASSLPGLALEQFF
TRBJ2-1 | - | TRBD2 | TRBV6-1 | TGTGCCAGCAGTGAAAAATTACCGAAGCTAGCGGGCACCGTAGCCCCCTACAATGAGCAGTTCTTC | CASSEKLPKLAGTVAPYNEQFF
TRBJ2-2 | - | - | TRBV9 | TGTGCCAGCAGGGCTCTCGCGAACACCGGGGAGCTGTTTTTT | CASRALANTGELFF
TRBJ2-7 | - | TRBD1 | TRBV6-1 | TGTGCCAGCAGCCGGGACAGGGAGAGAACCTACGAGCAGTACTTC | CASSRDRERTYEQYF
TRBJ2-7 | - | - | TRBV2 | TGTGCCAGCAGTCTTCCACTAACCTACGAGCAGTACTTC | CASSLPLTYEQYF
TRBJ2-7 | - | TRBD1 | TRBV18 | TGTGCCAGCTCACCCCGGAGGACAGGGGCGATTAACGAGCAGTACTTC | CASSPRRTGAINEQYF
TRBJ2-7 | - | TRBD2 | TRBV19 | TGTGCCAGTAGTAAATCCACCGGGACTAGCAGTTCCTACGAGCAGTACTTC | CASSKSTGTSSSYEQYF
TRBJ2-1 | - | TRBD2 | TRBV6-1 | TGTGCCAGCAGAGTCGAGCGGGAGAGCTTCAATGAGCAGTTCTTC | CASRVERESFNEQFF
TRBJ1-1 | - | - | TRBV6-5 | TGTGCCAGCGCAAACATTCTCCGTGAAGCTTTCTTT | CASANILREAFF
TRBJ1-1 | - | TRBD1 | TRBV5-1 | TGCGCCAGTGCGACAGGGCAGGAAGCTGAAGCTTTCTTT | CASATGQEAEAFF
TRBJ1-6 | - | TRBD1 | TRBV18 | TGTGCCAGCTCATCAACGGGACAGGGCCCTTCGTCCCTCCACTTT | CASSSTGQGPSSLHF
TRBJ2-1 | - | - | TRBV14 | TGTGCCAGCAGCCGCTGGGAGTTACTAGGGGAGGCTGGTGAGCAGTTCTTC | CASSRWELLGEAGEQFF
TRBJ1-6 | - | - | TRBV2 | TGTGCCAGCAGTGATCGCGGTAATTCACCCCTCCACTTT | CASSDRGNSPLHF
TRBJ2-5 | - | TRBD2 | TRBV30 | TGTGCCTGGAGGGGTCTCCGGCGGACTAGCGGGGCCGGGGCCCAGTACTTC | CAWRGLRRTSGAGAQYF
TRBJ2-1 | few | - | TRBV5-4 | TGTGCCAGCAGCCGGTGGGGGGTAGGTGGCAATGAGCAGTTCTTC | CASSRWGVGGNEQFF
TRBJ1-1 | - | - | TRBV5-1 | TGCGCCAGCCGAACGGGTCGCGGGACTGAAGCTTTCTTT | CASRTGRGTEAFF
TRBJ2-3 | - | - | TRBV5-1 | TGCGCCAGCAGCTTGGTTGGGGCCCCCGCGCAGTATTTT | CASSLVGAPAQYF